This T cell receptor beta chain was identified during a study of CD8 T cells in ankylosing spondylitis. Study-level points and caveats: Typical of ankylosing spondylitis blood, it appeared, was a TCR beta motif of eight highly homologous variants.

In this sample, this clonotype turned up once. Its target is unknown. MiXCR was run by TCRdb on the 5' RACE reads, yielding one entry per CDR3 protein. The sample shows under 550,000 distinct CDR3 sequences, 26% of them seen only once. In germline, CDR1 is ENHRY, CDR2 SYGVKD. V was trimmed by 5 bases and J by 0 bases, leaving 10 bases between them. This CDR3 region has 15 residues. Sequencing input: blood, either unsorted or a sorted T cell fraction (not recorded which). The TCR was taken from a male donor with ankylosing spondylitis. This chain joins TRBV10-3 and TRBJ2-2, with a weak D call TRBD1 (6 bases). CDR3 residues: CAISWTESNTGELFF. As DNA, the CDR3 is TGTGCCATCAGTTGGACAGAGTCGAACACCGGGGAGCTGTTTTTT.